This T cell receptor (beta chain) is drawn from a study of shared clonotypes between healthy human individuals (dated by TCRdb to about 2020). In the study overall: Two women and a few men aged 18 to 49 years were included in the cohort. For each donor, three plates each were used for CD4 naive and CD4 memory, two plates were used for CD8 naive, and one plate was used for CD8 memory. To estimate repertoire size and how much clonotypes are shared between individuals, the study performed deep sequencing of blood TCR repertoires from about five healthy adults. To increase sequencing depth and limit assay-specific biases, different laboratories used diverse techniques to prepare libraries and sequence TCR repertoires. Per donor, leukapheresis produced somewhere between about 0.94 and 8.9 billion PBMCs.

Overall study outcomes, separate from this receptor: Sampling was restricted to blood, and TCR repertoires in tissue are likely to differ from TCR repertoires in blood. Based on pairwise subsampling, the degree of clonotype sharing among donors was expected to be affected by sequencing depth. Sharing across several donors was observed for around 5% of naive CD4, over 3% of naive CD8, about 2.3% of memory CD4, and approximately 0.41% of memory CD8 clonotypes. Naive subsets generally had larger estimated clonotype richness than memory subsets. Rarefaction of sorted-subset datasets indicated incomplete sequencing despite the large sequencing depth. Compared with non-shared clonotypes, clonotypes shared by all four sorted-subset donors had higher generation probabilities. Because the study included only a small number of donors, the genetic and exposure-history diversity represented was limited.

Trimming leaves V shorter by 7 bases and J shorter by 10 bases, with the junction holding 12 bases beyond the gene matches. The CDR3, from cysteine to phenylalanine, totals 14 residues. Only the CDR3 DNA stays, 42 bases, in frame from base 1. In the germline V gene (reference sequence), CDR1 corresponds to SEHNR and CDR2 to FQNEAQ. Remarks on this clone: Its antigen has not been determined. No base qualities exist here, and no much larger clone lies one base off it.

For the CD8 naive samples, CD45RO-negative cells were positively selected for CCR7, yielding a CD45RA+CCR7+ population from which TemRA cells were excluded. The donors were healthy, HIV-negative adults who had no recently reported acute infections or vaccinations. Every donor was a Caucasian adult living in Nashville, Tennessee, USA. Blood was obtained by leukapheresis, after which PBMCs were separated by Ficoll-Histopaque density gradient centrifugation and cryopreserved in liquid nitrogen vapor phase. Analytical flow cytometry was used to check the purity and quantity of every magnetically sorted T cell population. Genomic DNA was isolated from each sorted fraction and quantified by UV absorbance on a Nanodrop 2000c. Using the deep immunoSEQ assay, TCR CDR3 regions were amplified from genomic DNA by multiplex PCR. Genomic DNA extracted from each cell subset was distributed evenly over all wells of several immunoSEQ 96-well plates, and each plate served as one replicate. For sorted subsets, approximately 210 ng of genomic DNA, equivalent to around 31,000 T cell genomes, went into each replicate PCR. The purified libraries were quantified using a Qubit 3.0 fluorometer, sized with a Bioanalyzer 2100, and then quantified again using the KAPA Library Quantification kit. Every immunoSEQ 96-well plate was sequenced on a separate single-read 150-cycle Illumina NextSeq 550 flow cell. As for the authors' bioinformatics: Because the immunoSEQ output included only junctional sequences and no quality scores, the filtering could not be the same as the filtering used for full-length reads. To assign V/J genes and CDR3, sequences were annotated against IMGT germline references using PyIR, a Python wrapper for IgBLAST v1.9. Reads with weak V/J assignments (E-value above 1e-6), missing CDR3, stop codons, out-of-frame junctions, or ambiguous translated residues were removed. V3J clonotypes were defined as sequences sharing an identical inferred V gene, J gene, and CDR3 amino acid sequence. The percentage overlap between two repertoires was calculated by dividing the number of shared unique clonotypes by the size of the smaller repertoire. RTK rarefaction, the Chao1 estimator, and Recon v2.1 estimates of unobserved clonotypes were used to assess repertoire richness. Generation probabilities were computed with OLGA for all TCRbeta clonotypes obtained by the gDNA method from several donors. TCRdb provides this immuneACCESS table in a form limited to in-frame rearrangements. Some clones are lacking; in checked studies, under half of them reflect an unresolved V gene, and why the rest are absent is not known. V, J and clone size derive from that table, while D and trimming were established from the DNA sequence. The sample table holds about 580,000 clones, of which about 98% were seen once. 0.25% to 0.35% of the sample goes to the ten largest clones.

The TCR was taken from a man aged 30 to 45 in good health. The sequence is built from TRBV7-9 and TRBJ1-4; 7 bases in the middle match TRBD1. Sequenced material: naive CD8+ T cells sorted from blood. In the paper's terms, the cell subset or site label means: CD45RA+CCR7+. The CDR3 has the sequence CASTPGGRWPKLFF. The DNA reads as follows: TGTGCCAGCACCCCAGGGGGACGTTGGCCAAAACTGTTTTTT.